This T cell receptor beta chain was recorded in a study of shared clonotypes between healthy human individuals. Study-wide results and caveats: Tissues were not sampled, only blood, and their repertoires likely differ.

The naive CD8 fraction comprised CD45RO-negative cells positively selected for CCR7 and excluded terminally differentiated effector memory CD45RA+ cells. Assay used: immunoSEQ multiplex PCR; TCRdb lists only in-frame clones, some missing. The sample shows millions of clones, 85% to 95% of them seen only once. Worth noting for this clone: Antigen specificity is unknown. The same CDR3 is also encoded by other DNA sequences in this sample.

The CDR3 consists of 14 residues. Germline V gives CDR1 SGHTA, CDR2 FQGNSA. V lost 2 bases to trimming and J lost 0 bases, with 7 bases between them. The sequence came from a man younger than 35 in good health. The chain joins TRBV7-2 to TRBJ2-5; the D is unclear. The sample taken for sequencing was naive CD8+ T cells sorted from blood. The CDR3 nucleotides read TGTGCCAGCAGCTTAACGAGAGACCAAGAGACCCAGTACTTC. The encoded protein is CASSLTRDQETQYF.